The clone carrying this T cell receptor (beta chain) appeared a few times. Its antigen is not known. The sample is drawn from a study of identical twins. cDNA molecules carried unique molecular identifiers, and template switching added a universal primer site. One entry per CDR3 protein results from TCRdb running MiXCR on the 5' RACE reads. The sample holds 250,000 or so distinct CDR3 sequences; roughly 7% are singletons and the top ten take 3.5% to 4%. Study outcomes and limitations: Conclusions were drawn cross-sectionally by statistical analysis, without following the same donors. Monozygotic twin pairs showed more out-of-frame TCR alpha sharing than models estimated. Sequences that were out-of-frame, alpha and twin-shared displayed an excess of low generation probability.

The sample was also linked to a second study, of yellow fever vaccine responses in identical twins.

The sequencing input was memory (CD45RO+) T cells sorted from blood. This sequence originates from a woman younger than 30 in good health.

CDR3 sequence: CASSLSQGAGETQYF. The CDR3 DNA sequence: TGCGCCAGCAGCTTGTCACAGGGGGCTGGGGAGACCCAGTACTTC. The V call is TRBV5-1, the J call TRBJ2-5; 9 nucleotides align to TRBD1. The CDR3 consists of 15 residues. Looked up from germline, CDR1 is SGHRS and CDR2 is YFSETQ. The trim removed 1 base at V and 5 bases at J, leaving 6 bases unmatched.